These 10 T cell receptor beta chains originate from one sample sequenced in a study of cytomegalovirus exposure and HLA in healthy donors. This table comes from immunoSEQ multiplex PCR, and its TCRdb copy is limited to in-frame clones, with some not included. The profile shows under 300,000 clones, 65% to 90% of them singletons. The specimen was PBMCs. Receptors originate from a young woman in good health and CMV-seronegative.

This chain uses TRBV2 with TRBJ2-7, with 12 bases fitting TRBD2. CDR3 length equals 14 residues. The ends lost 6 bases at V and 2 bases at J; junction bases unmatched: 2. Germline values: CDR1 SNHLY, CDR2 FYNNEI. CDR3 protein: CASRGLAGTYEQYF. The CDR3 DNA reads as TGTGCCAGCAGAGGACTAGCGGGGACCTACGAGCAGTACTTC.

This clone appeared many times. The chain has TRBV18 and TRBJ2-1; tentative D call: TRBD1 (5 bases). There are 13 residues in the CDR3. Trimming stripped 4 bases from V and 4 bases from J, with 8 bases between. Germline V gene data show CDR1 as KGHSH and CDR2 as LQKENI. CDR3 in amino acids: CASSQTGYNEQFF. In DNA, the CDR3 is TGTGCCAGCTCACAAACAGGATACAATGAGCAGTTCTTC.

The chain has TRBV29-1 and TRBJ2-3; 8 positions match TRBD2. With 5 bases clipped from V and 6 bases from J, the junction kept 10 bases outside the gene matches. This CDR3 region has 14 residues. Germline CDR1 is SQVTM and CDR2 is ANQGSEA. CDR3 sequence reads: CSVHLAGGPDTQYF. The CDR3 DNA reads TGCAGCGTTCATCTAGCGGGCGGTCCGGATACGCAGTATTTT.

The V gene is TRBV4-2, the J gene TRBJ2-4; 7 bases map to TRBD1. Germline loops: CDR1 LGHNA, CDR2 YNFKEQ. The V and J ends lost 2 bases and 5 bases, in that order; junction bases with no gene match: 12. CDR3 size: 17 residues. The CDR3 region is CASSQQTGWGSQNIQYF. CDR3 DNA: TGTGCCAGCAGCCAACAGACAGGGTGGGGTTCGCAAAACATTCAGTACTTC.

The chain combines TRBV6-1 with TRBJ2-1, with TRBD2 matching over 9 bases. The CDR3 extends over 17 amino acids. Germline assignment: CDR1 MNHNS and CDR2 SASEGT. J was trimmed by 2 bases and V by 3 bases; bases with no gene match: 8. The CDR3 protein is CASSEGFSGRPYNEQFF. The CDR3 DNA sequence: TGTGCCAGCAGTGAGGGGTTTAGCGGGAGACCCTACAATGAGCAGTTCTTC.

This clone came up once. This rearrangement joins TRBV5-1 to TRBJ2-7, with a weak D call TRBD1 (6 bases). Germline V gene sequence: CDR1 SGHRS, CDR2 YFSETQ. Trimming pared 2 bases from V and 0 bases from J, leaving 12 bases between. The CDR3 loop spans 15 amino acids. The CDR3 DNA reads TGCGCCAGCAGCTTCTACCAGGGGAACTCCTACGAGCAGTACTTC. Translated, it gives CASSFYQGNSYEQYF.

The V and J genes are TRBV28 and TRBJ1-1; D is perhaps TRBD1 (5 bases). V lost 6 bases, J lost 0 bases, and 8 bases lay in between. The CDR3 extends over 13 amino acids. The germline V gene encodes CDR1 MDHEN and CDR2 SYDVKM. CDR3 in amino acids: CASSRDLNTEAFF. The CDR3 nucleotides read TGTGCCAGCAGCCGGGACTTGAACACTGAAGCTTTCTTT.

This chain links TRBV29-1 with TRBJ2-7, with 9 bases aligning to TRBD1. V was pared by 7 bases and J by 6 bases, with 10 bases of the junction left unmatched. The CDR3 runs 13 residues. Germline V gives CDR1 SQVTM, CDR2 ANQGSEA. CDR3 in amino acids: CSASGTGSTEQYF. Here the CDR3 DNA reads TGCAGCGCCTCCGGGACAGGGTCGACCGAGCAGTACTTC.

This clone was seen once. The chain carries TRBV6-1 and TRBJ1-2; weak D call: TRBD1 (5 bases). The CDR3 has 14 amino acids. The V end lost 2 bases, the J end lost 2 bases, and 9 bases lay between the germline ends. Germline loops: CDR1 MNHNS, CDR2 SASEGT. CDR3 nucleotides: TGTGCCAGCAGTGAACTGCAGGGCAACTATGGCTACACCTTC. It specifies CASSELQGNYGYTF.

Comments on this clone: Other DNA sequences within the sample encode an identical CDR3. The chain uses TRBV19 and TRBJ1-5; 9 bases match TRBD1. The V gene's germline CDR1 is LNHDA and CDR2 SQIVND (reference sequence). J lost 4 bases, V lost 3 bases, and 1 base had no gene match. There are 14 residues in the CDR3. CDR3 in amino acids: CASSIGTGNQPQHF. The CDR3 DNA is TGTGCCAGTAGTATCGGGACAGGGAATCAGCCCCAGCATTTT.